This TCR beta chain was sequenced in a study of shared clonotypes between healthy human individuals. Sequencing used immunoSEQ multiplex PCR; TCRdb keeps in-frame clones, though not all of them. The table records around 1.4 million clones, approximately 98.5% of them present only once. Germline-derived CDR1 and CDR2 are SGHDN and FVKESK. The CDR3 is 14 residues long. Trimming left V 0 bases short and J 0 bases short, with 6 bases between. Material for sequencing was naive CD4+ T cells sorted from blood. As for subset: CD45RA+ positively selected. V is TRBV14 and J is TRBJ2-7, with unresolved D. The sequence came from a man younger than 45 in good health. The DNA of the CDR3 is TGTGCCAGCAGCCAAGAATCAAGCTCCTACGAGCAGTACTTC. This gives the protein CASSQESSSYEQYF.